What follows are 24 T cell receptor beta chains derived from one specimen sequenced in a study of CD8+CD57+ T cells in acquired aplastic anemia. For sequencing, patients were chosen who had shown expansion of CD8+CD57+ cells by flow cytometry. The template for TCR beta VDJ and CDR3 sequence profiling was genomic DNA. TCRdb fed the reads into MiXCR, producing one record per CDR3 protein. The repertoire holds 160,000 or so distinct CDR3 sequences, with 60% to 80% as singletons. Sequencing was carried out using sorted CD4+, CD8+, or CD8+CD57+ T cells (not recorded which) from PBMCs. Every receptor here comes from a human donor with aplastic anemia.

J is TRBJ2-5 and V is TRBV2; 8 positions agree with TRBD1. Germline V CDR1 and CDR2: SNHLY, FYNNEI. J was trimmed by 4 bases and V by 7 bases; bases with no gene match: 11. This CDR3 region has 15 residues. CDR3 region: CASKDRTGLGETQYF. The CDR3 region has the DNA TGTGCCAGCAAAGATCGGACAGGGTTGGGAGAGACCCAGTACTTC.

The chain uses TRBV2 and TRBJ2-5; 10 positions agree with TRBD2. J gave up 5 bases and V 6 bases, and 6 bases lay outside the gene matches. This CDR3 has 14 residues. CDR1 and CDR2 from the germline V gene are SNHLY and FYNNEI. This chain's CDR3 is CASRRTSGGETQYF. CDR3 DNA: TGTGCCAGCAGAAGGACTAGCGGTGGTGAGACCCAGTACTTC.

CDR3 nucleotides: TGCAGTGCTAGTCCGGGACGACCCATTGAAGCTTTCTTT. It codes for CSASPGRPIEAFF. The chain couples TRBV20-1 to TRBJ1-1, with D possibly TRBD1 on 5 matching bases. Deletions cut 3 bases from V and 7 bases from J, with 15 bases between. The CDR3 length is 13 residues. Germline V gene lookup returns CDR1 DFQATT and CDR2 SNEGSKA (reference sequence).

This clonotype was observed a single time. The V and J genes are TRBV20-1 and TRBJ2-3, with TRBD2 matching over 10 bases. This CDR3 has 16 residues. Unmatched junction bases numbered 3, after V lost 0 bases and J lost 0 bases. Germline-derived CDR1 and CDR2 are DFQATT and SNEGSKA (reference sequence). The chain's CDR3 is CSARESGGASTDTQYF. The CDR3 DNA sequence: TGCAGTGCTAGAGAGAGCGGGGGGGCTAGCACAGATACGCAGTATTTT.

This clonotype was observed a few times. This may come from a read error, since a much larger clone is one base off. This chain uses TRBV24-1 with TRBJ2-3, with D perhaps matching TRBD1 or TRBD2 (6 bases each). CDR3 size: 18 residues. CDR1 and CDR2 (germline): KGHDR, SFDVKD. The CDR3 DNA is TGTGCCACCGGTGATTGGGGGCAGGGTGGGGGGCCCACAGATACGCAGTATTTT. This encodes CATGDWGQGGGPTDTQYF.

This chain links TRBV24-1 with TRBJ2-1; 11 bases align to TRBD2. V lost 3 bases, J lost 10 bases, and 4 bases stayed unmatched. Germline loops: CDR1 KGHDR, CDR2 SFDVKD. The CDR3 extends over 14 amino acids. CDR3 bases: TGTGCCACCAGTGATACCGGGACTAGCGGAGAGCAGTTCTTC. It yields the protein CATSDTGTSGEQFF.

This chain connects TRBV20-1 to TRBJ2-7, with 7 bases matching TRBD2. The CDR3 runs 14 residues. Germline CDR1 DFQATT, CDR2 SNEGSKA (reference sequence). After removal of 2 bases from V and 2 bases from J, the junction contained 6 bases not matched to a gene. CDR3 protein: CSARMPSGPYEQYF. The DNA for the CDR3 is TGCAGTGCTAGAATGCCTAGCGGACCCTACGAGCAGTACTTC.

On this clonotype itself: The conserved final phenylalanine or tryptophan is absent from the CDR3, which likely points to a read error. Because the CDR3's place on the DNA is in doubt, the DNA is left out and the CDR3 is given as listed by TCRdb. J is TRBJ2-2 and V is TRBV20-1; TRBD2, the table's D call, lacks a check against the DNA. CDR1 and CDR2 from the germline V gene are DFQATT and SNEGSKA (reference sequence). The CDR3 region is 10 residues in length, termini included. The CDR3 region is CSASSEGSNS.

This chain links TRBV7-6 with TRBJ2-3; D remains unclear. V was shortened by 5 bases and J by 0 bases, with 12 bases between the two germline ends. CDR1 is SGHVS, CDR2 FNYEAQ, per germline. The CDR3 runs to 15 residues. The CDR3 nucleotides are TGTGCCAGCAGCGCAAAGACGGACAGCACAGATACGCAGTATTTT. Protein: CASSAKTDSTDTQYF.

The CDR3 here is CSARNPAGTAEAFF. CDR3 nucleotide sequence: TGCAGTGCTAGAAACCCGGCAGGGACCGCTGAAGCTTTCTTT. The V gene is TRBV20-1, the J gene TRBJ1-1; possibly TRBD1 for D (5 bases). There are 14 residues in the CDR3. From germline, CDR1 is DFQATT and CDR2 SNEGSKA (reference sequence). Trimming cost V 2 bases and J 6 bases, with 16 bases left between them.

This clonotype was detected a few times. The rearrangement uses TRBV20-1 and TRBJ2-7, with a weak D call TRBD2 (7 bases). Germline assignment: CDR1 DFQATT and CDR2 SNEGSKA (reference sequence). This CDR3 contains 14 residues. Between the trimmed V and J ends, which lost 1 base and 3 bases, there was a span of 13 bases. CDR3 sequence: CSARGGGGDYEQYF. As DNA, the CDR3 is TGCAGTGCTAGAGGGGGAGGGGGGGACTACGAGCAGTACTTC.

This clonotype was detected only once. This rearrangement joins TRBV19 to TRBJ2-3; weak D call: TRBD1 (5 bases). Germline CDR1 is LNHDA and CDR2 is SQIVND (reference sequence). The CDR3 spans 15 residues. Trimming removed 2 bases from V and 3 bases from J, with 12 bases in between. This CDR3 is CASSIRAGMTDTQYF. Written as DNA, the CDR3 is TGTGCCAGTAGTATACGTGCAGGGATGACAGATACGCAGTATTTT.

This sequence joins TRBV7-9 and TRBJ1-2; D may be TRBD1 (6 bases). This CDR3 is built from 15 residues. Deletions cut 7 bases from V and 3 bases from J, with 18 bases between. Germline-derived CDR1 and CDR2 are SEHNR and FQNEAQ (reference sequence). The CDR3 DNA reads TGTGCCAGCACCAGAGTGGCAGGGGAGGACTATGGCTACACCTTC. It encodes CASTRVAGEDYGYTF.

The chain carries TRBV5-5 and TRBJ2-1; TRBD2 might be the D (6 bases). Germline CDR1 SGHKS, CDR2 YYEKEE (reference sequence). V lost 0 bases to trimming and J lost 3 bases, with 13 bases between them. This CDR3 has 16 amino acids. The CDR3 spells CASSLAGEEFYNEQFF. The CDR3 bases are TGTGCCAGCAGCTTGGCGGGGGAGGAGTTCTACAATGAGCAGTTCTTC.

The sample holds a few counts of this clonotype. The chain employs TRBV7-2 and TRBJ2-1, with D hard to call. This CDR3 has 12 residues. Trimming took 8 bases from V and 6 from J, leaving 11 bases between them. CDR1 is SGHTA and CDR2 is FQGNSA in the germline V gene. The CDR3 here is CASRVTSNEQFF. The DNA for the CDR3 is TGTGCCAGCCGAGTAACGAGCAATGAGCAGTTCTTC.

The CDR3 sequence: CASSLGRAHEQYF. CDR3 DNA sequence: TGTGCCAGCAGCTTAGGAAGGGCCCACGAGCAGTACTTC. The chain joins TRBV7-2 to TRBJ2-7; D uncertain. The CDR3 runs 13 residues. The ends were cut back, 1 base at V and 5 bases at J, with 9 bases in the middle. CDR1 and CDR2 (germline): SGHTA, FQGNSA.

As regards this clonotype: The conserved phenylalanine or tryptophan normally closing the CDR3 is absent here, so this likely arose from a read error. The chain uses TRBV5-6 and TRBJ2-1, with no clear D. CDR3 length: 14 amino acids. The germline V and J ends were trimmed by 1 base and 10 bases, with 15 bases remaining between them. Germline V CDR1 and CDR2: SGHDT, YYEEEE. In DNA, the CDR3 is TGTGCCAGCAGCTTGCGTGAGTCTGCCTACGAGCAGTTCTCC. As protein: CASSLRESAYEQFS.

The chain combines TRBV7-9 with TRBJ2-2; D remains ambiguous. Trimming stripped 5 bases from V and 3 bases from J, with 13 bases between. Germline CDR1 SEHNR, CDR2 FQNEAQ (reference sequence). The CDR3 covers 15 residues. This CDR3 reads CASSPQGAYTGELFF. The CDR3 region has the DNA TGTGCCAGCAGCCCCCAAGGCGCCTACACCGGGGAGCTGTTTTTT.

CDR3 residues: CASSLATSYNEQFF. DNA for the CDR3: TGTGCCAGCAGCTTGGCCACATCCTACAATGAGCAGTTCTTC. V usage is TRBV5-6 and J usage is TRBJ2-1; no reliable D call. The CDR3 is made up of 14 amino acids. Per germline, CDR1 SGHDT and CDR2 YYEEEE. Trimming took off 0 bases at V and 1 base at J, with 5 bases between the two ends.

V usage is TRBV20-1 and J usage is TRBJ1-2, with 9 bases fitting TRBD1. Per the germline V gene, CDR1 is DFQATT and CDR2 is SNEGSKA (reference sequence). The junction had 3 bases not matched to a gene; V was cut back by 5 bases and J by 8 bases. This CDR3 contains 11 residues. CDR3 nucleotides: TGCAGTGCTCAAGGGACAGGGGGCTACACCTTC. It yields the protein CSAQGTGGYTF.

This clonotype was counted once. J is TRBJ2-1 and V is TRBV24-1, with TRBD2 identical over 13 bases. V trimming: 2 bases; J trimming: 8 bases; junction bases outside the gene matches: 2. The CDR3 has 15 residues. CDR1 is KGHDR and CDR2 is SFDVKD in the germline V gene. The CDR3 DNA follows: TGTGCCACCAGTGATTGGACTAGCGGGAGCTATGAGCAGTTCTTC. Amino acids: CATSDWTSGSYEQFF.

The chain has TRBV2 and TRBJ1-2, with D perhaps matching TRBD1 (5 bases). The CDR3 totals 14 residues. The germline V and J ends were trimmed by 6 bases and 8 bases, with 19 bases remaining between them. Germline V gene data show CDR1 as SNHLY and CDR2 as FYNNEI. The CDR3, as DNA: TGTGCCAGCAGACAACAAGGATGGGGCGGCGGCTACACCTTC. This encodes CASRQQGWGGGYTF.

The V gene is TRBV9, the J gene TRBJ1-1; 8 nucleotides agree with TRBD1. V gave up 3 bases and J gave up 5 bases; unmatched junction bases: 6. The CDR3 is 14 residues long. In germline, CDR1 is SGDLS, CDR2 YYNGEE. CDR3 residues: CASSATGVRTEAFF. CDR3 coding DNA: TGTGCCAGCAGCGCGACAGGGGTGAGGACTGAAGCTTTCTTT. The full variable domain, its missing parts supplied by reference TRBV9 and TRBJ1-1, is DSGVTQTPKHLITATGQRVTLRCSPRSGDLSVYWYQQSLDQGLQFLIQYYNGEERAKGNILERFSAQQFPDLHSELNLSSLELGDSALYFCASSATGVRTEAFFGQGTRLTVV.

This clonotype appeared a single time. The genes are TRBV2 and TRBJ2-1; 11 nucleotides agree with TRBD2. In germline, CDR1 is SNHLY, CDR2 FYNNEI. Trimming at V came to 6 bases and at J to 7 bases, leaving 8 bases not matched to a gene. CDR3 length equals 15 residues. Written as DNA, the CDR3 is TGTGCCAGCAGGGTAGCGGGGGGGCCTTGGAATGAGCAGTTCTTC. Its translation: CASRVAGGPWNEQFF. Based on the CDR3 plus reference TRBV2 and TRBJ2-1, the full variable domain is EPEVTQTPSHQVTQMGQEVILRCVPISNHLYFYWYRQILGQKVEFLVSFYNNEISEKSEIFDDQFSVERPDGSNFTLKIRSTKLEDSAMYFCASRVAGGPWNEQFFGPGTRLTVL.